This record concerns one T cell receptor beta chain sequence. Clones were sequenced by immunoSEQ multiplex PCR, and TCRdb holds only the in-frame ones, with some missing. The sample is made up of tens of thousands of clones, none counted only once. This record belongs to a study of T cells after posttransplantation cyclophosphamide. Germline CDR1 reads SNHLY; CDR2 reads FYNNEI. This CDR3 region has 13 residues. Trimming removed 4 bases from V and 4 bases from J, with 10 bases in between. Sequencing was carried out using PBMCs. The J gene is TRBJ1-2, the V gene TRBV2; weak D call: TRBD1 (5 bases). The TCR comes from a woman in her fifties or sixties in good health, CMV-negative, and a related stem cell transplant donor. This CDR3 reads CASSVLTAYGYTF. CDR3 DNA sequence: TGTGCCAGCAGTGTGTTGACAGCCTATGGCTACACCTTC.